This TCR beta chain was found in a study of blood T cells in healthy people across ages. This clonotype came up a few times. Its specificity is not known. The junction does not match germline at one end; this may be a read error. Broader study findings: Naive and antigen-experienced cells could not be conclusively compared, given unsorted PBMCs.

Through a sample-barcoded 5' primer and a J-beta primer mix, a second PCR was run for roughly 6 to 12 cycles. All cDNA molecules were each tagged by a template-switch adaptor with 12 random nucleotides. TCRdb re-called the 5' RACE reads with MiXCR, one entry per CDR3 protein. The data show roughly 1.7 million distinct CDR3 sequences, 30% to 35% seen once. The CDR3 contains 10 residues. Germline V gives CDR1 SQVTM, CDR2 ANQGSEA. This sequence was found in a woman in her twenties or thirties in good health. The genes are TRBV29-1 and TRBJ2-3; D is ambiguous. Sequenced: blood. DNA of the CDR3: TGCAGCGCTGAAGCCGGTACGCAGTATTTT. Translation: CSAEAGTQYF.